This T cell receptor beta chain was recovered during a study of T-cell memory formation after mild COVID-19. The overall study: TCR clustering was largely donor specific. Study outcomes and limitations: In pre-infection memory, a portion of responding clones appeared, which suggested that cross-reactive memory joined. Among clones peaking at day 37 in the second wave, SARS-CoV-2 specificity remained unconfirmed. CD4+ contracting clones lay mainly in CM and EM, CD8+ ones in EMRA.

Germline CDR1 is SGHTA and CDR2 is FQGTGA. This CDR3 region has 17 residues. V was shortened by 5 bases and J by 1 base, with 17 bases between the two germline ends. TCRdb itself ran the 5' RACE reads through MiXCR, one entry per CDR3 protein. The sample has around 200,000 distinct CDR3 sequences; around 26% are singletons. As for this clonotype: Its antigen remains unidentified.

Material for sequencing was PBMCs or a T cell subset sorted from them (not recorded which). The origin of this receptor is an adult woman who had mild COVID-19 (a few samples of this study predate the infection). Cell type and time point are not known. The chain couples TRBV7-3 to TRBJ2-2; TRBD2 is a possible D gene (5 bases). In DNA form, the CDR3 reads TGTGCCAGCAGCCCCACGCCCTCTGGAGGGAACACCGGGGAGCTGTTTTTT. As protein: CASSPTPSGGNTGELFF.